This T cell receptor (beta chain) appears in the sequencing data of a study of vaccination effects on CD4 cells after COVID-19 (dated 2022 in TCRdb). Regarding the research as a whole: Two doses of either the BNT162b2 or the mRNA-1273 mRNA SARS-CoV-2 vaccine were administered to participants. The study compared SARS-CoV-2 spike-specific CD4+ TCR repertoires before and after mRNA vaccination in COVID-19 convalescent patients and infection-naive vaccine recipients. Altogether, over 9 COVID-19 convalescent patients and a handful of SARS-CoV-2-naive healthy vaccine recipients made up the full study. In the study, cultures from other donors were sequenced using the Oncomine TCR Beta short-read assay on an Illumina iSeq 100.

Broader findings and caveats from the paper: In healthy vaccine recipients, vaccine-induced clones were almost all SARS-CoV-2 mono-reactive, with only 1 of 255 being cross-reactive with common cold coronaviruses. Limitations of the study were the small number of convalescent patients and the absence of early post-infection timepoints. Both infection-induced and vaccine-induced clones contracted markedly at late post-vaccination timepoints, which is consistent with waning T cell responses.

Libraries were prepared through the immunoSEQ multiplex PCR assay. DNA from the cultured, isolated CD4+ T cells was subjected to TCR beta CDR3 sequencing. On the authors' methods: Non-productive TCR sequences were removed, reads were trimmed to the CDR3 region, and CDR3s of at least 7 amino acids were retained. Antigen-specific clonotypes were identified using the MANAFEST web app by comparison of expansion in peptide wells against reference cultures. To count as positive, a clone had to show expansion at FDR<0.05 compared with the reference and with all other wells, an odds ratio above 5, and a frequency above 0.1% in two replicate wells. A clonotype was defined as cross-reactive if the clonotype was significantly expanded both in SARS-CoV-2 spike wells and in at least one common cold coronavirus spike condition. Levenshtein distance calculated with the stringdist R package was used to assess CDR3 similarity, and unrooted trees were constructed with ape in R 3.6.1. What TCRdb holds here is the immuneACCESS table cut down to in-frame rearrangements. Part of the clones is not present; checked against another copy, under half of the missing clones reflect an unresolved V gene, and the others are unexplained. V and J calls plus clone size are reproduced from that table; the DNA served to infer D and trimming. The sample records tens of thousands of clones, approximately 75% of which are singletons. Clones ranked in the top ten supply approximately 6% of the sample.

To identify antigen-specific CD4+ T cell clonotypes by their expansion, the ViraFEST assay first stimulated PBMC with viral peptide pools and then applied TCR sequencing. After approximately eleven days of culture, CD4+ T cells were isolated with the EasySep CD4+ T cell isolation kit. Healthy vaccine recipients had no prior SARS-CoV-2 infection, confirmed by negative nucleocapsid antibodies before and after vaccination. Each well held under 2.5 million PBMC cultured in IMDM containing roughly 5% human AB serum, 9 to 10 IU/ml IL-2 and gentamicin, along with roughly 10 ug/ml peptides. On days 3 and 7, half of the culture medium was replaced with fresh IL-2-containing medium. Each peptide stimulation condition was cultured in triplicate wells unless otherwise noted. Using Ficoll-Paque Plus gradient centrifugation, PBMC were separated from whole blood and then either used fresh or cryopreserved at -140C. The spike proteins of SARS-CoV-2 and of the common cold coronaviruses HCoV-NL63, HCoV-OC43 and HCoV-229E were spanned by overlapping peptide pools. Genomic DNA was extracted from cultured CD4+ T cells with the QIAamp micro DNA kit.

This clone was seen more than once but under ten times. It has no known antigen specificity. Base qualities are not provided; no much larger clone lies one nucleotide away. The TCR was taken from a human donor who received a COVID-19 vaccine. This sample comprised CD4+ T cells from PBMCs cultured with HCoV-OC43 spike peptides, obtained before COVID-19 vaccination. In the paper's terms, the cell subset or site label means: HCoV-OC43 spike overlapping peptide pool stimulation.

The DNA sequence is as follows: TGTGCCAGTTCGGGGCAGGGCTACTATGGCTACACCTTC. Its coded protein is CASSGQGYYGYTF. The chain joins TRBV6-5 to TRBJ1-2; 5 matching bases give a weak D call of TRBD1. There are 13 amino acids in the CDR3, from cysteine to phenylalanine inclusive. Of the read, only the CDR3 DNA is kept; its 39 bases are in frame from base 1. CDR1 and CDR2 were assigned from the germline V gene as MNHEY and SVGAGI. V lost 9 bases and J lost 3 bases; the stretch between them is 14 bases long.